This T cell receptor beta chain came from a study of cytomegalovirus exposure and HLA in healthy donors (TCRdb year 2017). In terms of the full investigation: An earlier analysis of 587 of the donors reported about 280 Gb of sequence data and 117 million unique TCR beta sequences obtained from about 180 million T cells. Among the roughly 400 genotyped donors, about 83% belonged to the genetic ancestry cluster associated with self-reported Caucasian donors. Donor age, sex, ethnicity and CMV serostatus were compiled together with the repertoire data. Typing coverage differed by locus: A, B, C, DRB1 and DQB1 were typed in about 620-640 donors, DQA1 in 522, DPA1 in approximately 600, and DPB1 in 450 to 490. Rather than drawing on any new phenotypic data, the later analysis identified candidate immune exposures from TCR beta sequences and the way those sequences occurred across donors. All discovery cohort repertoires had been generated using a single sequencing platform. HLA typing covered class I and class II loci at four-digit resolution. The study combined high-throughput TCR immunosequencing, statistical association of individual TCRs with disease status, and machine learning to predict cytomegalovirus infection status. The T cell repertoires of under 700 subjects were profiled by immunosequencing and related to cytomegalovirus serostatus. Roughly five DR-DQ haplotypes were treated as single units for association and clustering because of strong linkage in the cohort. In an earlier analysis of a few hundred of the donors, high-throughput TCR beta sequencing was used to judge whether each TCR beta V gene segment behaved as functional or pseudogenic. In addition to the first cohort of roughly 670 subjects, a separate validation cohort of 120 different subjects was used. On average, 235,054 unique TCR beta nucleotide sequences were sequenced per donor among about 400 genotyped donors of the cohort, with approximately 18% of those sequences being non-productive. Genome-wide SNP genotypes for about 55% of the 666 donors were used in a later genetic analysis, which treated that subset as a discovery cohort. A later analysis re-examined previously published TCR beta repertoires from about 670 donors and added high-resolution HLA genotyping to investigate patterns of TCR occurrence. An early release that covered 500 to 800 HLA-typed donors contained approximately 290 gigabases of sequencing data and 65 million to 100 million unique TCR sequences. The study aimed to test whether cataloging public T cell receptors could reveal signatures of past pathogen exposure.

This clone has more than one count but fewer than ten. What antigen it recognizes has not been identified. No base quality values were provided; no much bigger clone lies one nucleotide off. The study at large found these results: CMV serostatus was the only immune exposure information available for the cohort. Across donors, most TCR sequences were observed very rarely, whereas some public TCRs were present in many individuals. In vitro tests confirmed that a few of the cytomegalovirus-associated TCR beta chains recognize cytomegalovirus antigens. According to a later analysis, TCR association rates differed among HLA loci, with DRB1 alleles showing the most associated TCRs and HLA-C alleles showing the fewest. A further reported finding was that TCR beta sequences accurately predicted the HLA-A and HLA-B alleles for most subjects in the first cohort. Compared with equally common non-associated chains, HLA-associated TCR beta chains in a later analysis were more clonally expanded and had lower generation probabilities. Roughly uniform sequencing depth across donors was assumed in presence/absence analyses, although this assumption may not hold. In a later analysis, most CMV-associated TCR beta chains were found to appear HLA-restricted, with HLA associations seemingly driven largely by CMV exposure. HLA typing was unavailable for some donors at each locus, so association tests used only the typed subset. In this cohort, only TCR beta chains were sequenced, and detectable features were limited by the absence of alpha or paired-chain data. The classifier was reported to diagnose cytomegalovirus status with high specificity and sensitivity in both the original cohort and the validation cohort. Some 16 rarely observed V segments, including chromosome 9 orphons, were excluded from the earlier analysis of several hundred of the donors because counts were too low. Specific HLA alleles were associated with around 18,000 TCR beta sequences at a false discovery rate of 0.05 in a later analysis. In an earlier analysis of some 500 of the donors, most TCR beta V segments were observed in productive rearrangements about 87% or about 30% of the time, broadly matching IMGT annotations. Compared with the approximately 670-donor mean, donors in an Asian-associated ancestry cluster had fewer N-insertions in productive TCRs, according to a later genetic analysis. A later analysis reported that several top co-occurrence clusters appeared linked to parvovirus B19, influenza, CMV and Epstein-Barr virus. A cluster of highly shared sequence variants was judged likely to be a technical artifact of the sequencing pipeline. According to the authors, the approach could potentially be generalized to other disease states and immunological phenotypes. The study listed 164 TCR beta chains as associated with cytomegalovirus. Strong co-occurrence of HLA alleles, especially DR and DQ, made assigning TCR associations to individual alleles difficult. Linkage disequilibrium might explain the correlated functional status among segregating V segments, but an unknown experimental factor could not be excluded. V-gene and J-gene trimming of TCR beta chains was associated with a missense DCLRE1C variant in a later genetic analysis, and the association was replicated in an independent cohort.

The cohort was made up of roughly 670 healthy bone marrow donors. At the time of sampling, every cohort member was nominally healthy, though immune exposures that went unrecorded were likely present. The donor was CMV seropositive and belonged to the group of more than 250 seropositive cohort members. Every donor gave a peripheral blood sample, and the peripheral blood mononuclear cells from that sample were used for TCR beta sequencing. Genomic DNA extraction from the blood cell samples was performed with the Qiagen DNeasy Blood Extraction Kit. Libraries were constructed by the immunoSEQ multiplex PCR assay. The multiplex PCR relied on a mix of 60 forward primers for TCR Vbeta segments and 13 reverse primers for TCR Jbeta segments. The CDR3 region of rearranged TCR beta genes was amplified from genomic DNA by a multiplex PCR assay. The Illumina HiSeq System was used to sequence the amplified TCR beta libraries as 87-base-pair reads. As for the original processing: A later analysis counted tens of millions of unique TCR beta chains across the roughly 700 repertoires, and 9 million to 14 million of these chains were shared by at least two donors. A nearest-neighbor algorithm error-corrected the raw reads and collapsed the reads into unique sequences, merging closely related sequences to remove PCR and sequencing errors. CDR3 sequences were aligned to IMGT reference sequences to assign V, D and J gene segments. Each retained sequence needed at least a six-nucleotide match to both a V gene segment and a J gene segment. Rearrangements were called productive when the CDR3 lacked stop codons and stayed in frame with V and J; all others were non-productive. Following IMGT convention, CDR3 was defined as the stretch from the second conserved V-encoded cysteine to the conserved J-encoded phenylalanine. The earlier analysis of roughly 590 of the donors excluded any sequence lacking an unambiguous match to a single V gene segment. In an earlier analysis of some 590 of the donors, V segments were called functional above 56.7% productive rearrangements and were called segregating when the between-donor standard deviation exceeded 5%. To diagnose cytomegalovirus status from the catalog of TCR beta chain sequences, a statistical classification framework was built. In a later analysis, TCR nucleotide sequences were compared against IMGT/GENE-DB human TR gene sequences so that V and J genes could be assigned. In a later analysis, CDR3 sequences and most-parsimonious VDJ recombination scenarios were assigned using the TCRdist pipeline. In a later analysis, every TCR beta chain was defined by the combination of its CDR3 amino acid sequence and its V-gene family, and reads without a unique V-gene family were dropped. To address suspected cross-contamination and a sequencing artifact, a later analysis removed 592 highly shared, low-generation-probability nucleotide sequences. A later analysis calculated a clonal expansion index for each public chain from normalized within-repertoire ranks of inferred template counts. Generation probabilities in a later analysis came from a VDJ recombination model fitted to out-of-frame rearrangements, and those results were checked against IGoR. In a later analysis, hypergeometric tests were used to score TCR-TCR, TCR-HLA and TCR-CMV co-occurrence, with a repertoire-size bias correction applied to TCR pairs. To estimate false discovery rates, a later analysis permuted the HLA or CMV assignments 20 times. In a later analysis, co-occurring TCRs were grouped using DBSCAN, with TCRdist sequence similarity added in when clustering inside HLA-allele-positive subsets. For co-occurrence clustering, repertoires with fewer than 30,000 or more than 120,000 public chains were excluded, along with five or six repertoires with anomalous nucleotide sharing. The clones in this table, taken by TCRdb from immuneACCESS, are in-frame only. Not every clone is retained; where verified, under half of the shortfall comes from an unresolved V gene, and the cause of the rest is unknown. V, J and clone size reflect that table, while D and trimming were determined from the DNA. This sample holds more than 150,000 clones; 65% to 85% were observed only once. The ten largest account for roughly 1.4% of the sample.

Specimen: PBMCs. This receptor was obtained from a girl aged 10 to 17 in good health and CMV-seropositive.

The sequenced DNA is TGCGCCAGCAGCCGGACTAGCGGGAGGAACCATAACACCGGGGAGCTGTTTTTT. This codes for CASSRTSGRNHNTGELFF. The chain is assembled from TRBV5-1 and TRBJ2-2, and 14 junction bases match TRBD2. The CDR3 measures 18 amino acids from cysteine to phenylalanine. Of the read, only the CDR3 DNA is kept; its 54 bases are in frame from base 1. Trimming leaves V shorter by 4 bases and J shorter by 2 bases, with the junction holding 7 bases beyond the gene matches. Taken from the germline V gene, the CDR1 and CDR2 loops are SGHRS and YFSETQ.